There are many counts of the clone carrying this T cell receptor beta chain. What it binds is not known. These data come from a study of blood T cells in healthy people across ages. Study results and limitations: Strong correlation existed between TCR beta diversity and naive T cell percentage. Higher diversity, along with more naive CD4+ cells, distinguished long-lived donors from aged donors.

Each of the donors had roughly 9.7 milliliters of peripheral blood drawn into EDTA-treated Vacutainer tubes. A sample-barcoded 5' primer and a J-beta primer mix were used in a second PCR of about 7 to 11 cycles. TCRdb fed the 5' RACE reads into MiXCR, producing one record per CDR3 protein. The data show around 620,000 distinct CDR3 sequences, with approximately 30% seen just once and 18% held by the top ten. Material for sequencing was blood. This receptor was identified in a woman between 65 and 79 years old in good health.

The CDR3 reads CASRTAGVQDTQYF. The CDR3 region has the DNA TGTGCCAGCAGGACTGCGGGGGTCCAAGATACGCAGTATTTT. The genes are TRBV7-2 and TRBJ2-3; 7 nucleotides line up with TRBD2. The trim removed 6 bases at V and 5 bases at J, leaving 8 bases unmatched. The germline gives CDR1 SGHTA, CDR2 FQGNSA. This CDR3 is built from 14 residues.